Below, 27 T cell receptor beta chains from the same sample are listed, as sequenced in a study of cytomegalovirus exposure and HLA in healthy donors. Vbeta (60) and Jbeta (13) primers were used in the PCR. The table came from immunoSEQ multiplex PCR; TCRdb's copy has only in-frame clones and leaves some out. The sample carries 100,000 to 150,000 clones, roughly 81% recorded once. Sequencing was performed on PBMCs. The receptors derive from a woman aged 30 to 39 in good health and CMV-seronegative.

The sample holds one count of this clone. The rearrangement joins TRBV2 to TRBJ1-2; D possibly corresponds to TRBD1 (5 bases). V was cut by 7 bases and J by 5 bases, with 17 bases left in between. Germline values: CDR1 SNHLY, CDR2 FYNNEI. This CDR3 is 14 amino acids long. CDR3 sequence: CASTQSKGDYGYTF. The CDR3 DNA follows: TGTGCCAGCACTCAATCGAAAGGGGATTATGGCTACACCTTC.

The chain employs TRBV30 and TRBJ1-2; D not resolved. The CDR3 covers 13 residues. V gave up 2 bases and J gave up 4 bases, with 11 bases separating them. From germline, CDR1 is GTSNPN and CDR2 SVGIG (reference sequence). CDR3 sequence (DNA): TGTGCCTGGAGTAGAGGATATCTCTATGGCTACACCTTC. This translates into CAWSRGYLYGYTF.

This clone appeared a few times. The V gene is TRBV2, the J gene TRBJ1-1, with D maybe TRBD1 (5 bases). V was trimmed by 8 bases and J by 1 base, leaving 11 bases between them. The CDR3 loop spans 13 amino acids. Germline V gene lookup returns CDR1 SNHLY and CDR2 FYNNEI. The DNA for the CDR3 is TGTGCCAGCGTACAGGAAAAGAACACTGAAGCTTTCTTT. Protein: CASVQEKNTEAFF.

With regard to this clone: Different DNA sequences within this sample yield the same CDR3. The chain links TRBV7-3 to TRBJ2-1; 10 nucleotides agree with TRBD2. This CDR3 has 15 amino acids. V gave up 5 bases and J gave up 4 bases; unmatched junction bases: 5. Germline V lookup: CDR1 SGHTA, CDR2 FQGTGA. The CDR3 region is CASSPGLAVYNEQFF. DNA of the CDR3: TGTGCCAGCAGCCCTGGACTAGCGGTTTACAATGAGCAGTTCTTC.

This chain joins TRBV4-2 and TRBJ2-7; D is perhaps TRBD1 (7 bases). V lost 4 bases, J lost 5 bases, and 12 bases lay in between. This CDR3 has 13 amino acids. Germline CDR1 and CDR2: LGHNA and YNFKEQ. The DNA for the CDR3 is TGTGCCAGCAGCCGGGGACAGCGGGACGAGCAGTACTTC. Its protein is CASSRGQRDEQYF.

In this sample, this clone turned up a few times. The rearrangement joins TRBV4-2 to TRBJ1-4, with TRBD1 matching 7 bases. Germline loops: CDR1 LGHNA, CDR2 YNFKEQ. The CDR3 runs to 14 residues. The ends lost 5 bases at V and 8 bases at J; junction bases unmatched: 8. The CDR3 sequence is CASSKGGGGEKLFF. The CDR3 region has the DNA TGTGCCAGCAGCAAAGGGGGCGGAGGGGAAAAACTGTTTTTT.

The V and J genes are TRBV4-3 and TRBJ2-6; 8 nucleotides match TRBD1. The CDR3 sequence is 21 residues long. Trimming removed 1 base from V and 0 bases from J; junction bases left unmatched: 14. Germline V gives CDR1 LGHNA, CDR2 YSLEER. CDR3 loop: CASSQASFRDRIVSGANVLTF. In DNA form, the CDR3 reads TGCGCCAGCAGCCAAGCATCGTTCAGGGACAGGATAGTCTCTGGGGCCAACGTCCTGACTTTC.

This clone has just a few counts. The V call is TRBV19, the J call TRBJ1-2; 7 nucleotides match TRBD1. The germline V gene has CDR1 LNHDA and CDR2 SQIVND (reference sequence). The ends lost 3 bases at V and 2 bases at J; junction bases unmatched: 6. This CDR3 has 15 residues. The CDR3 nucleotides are TGTGCCAGTAGTATCGGAACAGGGGTAAACTATGGCTACACCTTC. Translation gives CASSIGTGVNYGYTF. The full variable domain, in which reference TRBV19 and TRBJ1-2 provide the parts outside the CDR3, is DGGITQSPKYLFRKEGQNVTLSCEQNLNHDAMYWYRQDPGQGLRLIYYSQIVNDFQKGDIAEGYSVSREKKESFPLTVTSAQKNPTAFYLCASSIGTGVNYGYTFGSGTRLTVV.

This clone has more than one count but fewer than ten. CDR3 residues: CASSVGGTAQNYGYTF. CDR3 bases: TGTGCCAGCAGCGTAGGTGGGACAGCTCAAAACTATGGCTACACCTTC. V is TRBV9 and J is TRBJ1-2; 7 positions match TRBD1. The V and J ends lost 0 bases and 2 bases, in that order; junction bases with no gene match: 7. Germline lookup yields CDR1 SGDLS and CDR2 YYNGEE. This CDR3 has 16 residues.

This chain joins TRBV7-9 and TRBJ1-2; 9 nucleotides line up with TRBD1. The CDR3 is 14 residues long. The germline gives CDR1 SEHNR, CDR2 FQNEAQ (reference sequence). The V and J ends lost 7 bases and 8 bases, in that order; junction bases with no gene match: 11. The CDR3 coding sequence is TGTGCCAGCACCGGGACAGGGAAATCAAGGGGCTACACCTTC. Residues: CASTGTGKSRGYTF.

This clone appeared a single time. The DNA of the CDR3 is TGTGCCAGCAGTTACTGCCAGGGTGGGAACACTGAAGCTTTCTTT. Encoded protein: CASSYCQGGNTEAFF. The gene calls are TRBV6-6 and TRBJ1-1; perhaps TRBD1 as D (5 bases). The CDR3 extends over 15 amino acids. V lost 1 base, J lost 1 base, and 10 bases lay in between. The germline gives CDR1 MNHNY, CDR2 SVGAGI (reference sequence).

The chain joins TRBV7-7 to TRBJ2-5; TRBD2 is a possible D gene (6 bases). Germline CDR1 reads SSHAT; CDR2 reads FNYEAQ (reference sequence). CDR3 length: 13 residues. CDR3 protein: CASGRTFQETQYF. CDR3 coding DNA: TGTGCTAGCGGCCGGACATTTCAAGAGACCCAGTACTTC. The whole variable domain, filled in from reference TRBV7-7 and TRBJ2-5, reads GAGVSQSPRYKVTKRGQDVTLRCDPISSHATLYWYQQALGQGPEFLTYFNYEAQPDKSGLPSDRFSAERPEGSISTLTIQRTEQRDSAMYRCASGRTFQETQYFGPGTRLLVL.

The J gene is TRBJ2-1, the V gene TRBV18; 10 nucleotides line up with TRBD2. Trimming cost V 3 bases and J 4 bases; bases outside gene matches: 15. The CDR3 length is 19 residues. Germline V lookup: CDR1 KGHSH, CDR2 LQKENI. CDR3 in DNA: TGTGCCAGCTCACCGTTCGATAGCGGGGGGACGCCCCCTTACAATGAGCAGTTCTTC. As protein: CASSPFDSGGTPPYNEQFF.

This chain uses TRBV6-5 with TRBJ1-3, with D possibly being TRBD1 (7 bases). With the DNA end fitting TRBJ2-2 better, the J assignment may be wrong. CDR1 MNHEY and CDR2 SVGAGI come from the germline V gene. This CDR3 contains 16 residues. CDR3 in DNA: TGTGCCAGCAGTTCGGCGGGACAGTCGAACACCGGGGAGCTGTTTTTT. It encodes CASSSAGQSNTGELFF.

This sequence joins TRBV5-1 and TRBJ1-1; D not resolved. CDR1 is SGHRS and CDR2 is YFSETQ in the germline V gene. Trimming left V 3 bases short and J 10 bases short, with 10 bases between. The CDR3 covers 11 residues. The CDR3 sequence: CASSSGHGAFF. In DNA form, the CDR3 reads TGCGCCAGCAGCTCAGGCCATGGAGCTTTCTTT.

CDR3 protein: CATSGSGGPGNTIYF. DNA of the CDR3: TGTGCCACCAGCGGAAGCGGGGGCCCTGGAAACACCATATATTTT. The J gene is TRBJ1-3, the V gene TRBV15, with a tentative D call TRBD1 (6 bases). V lost 5 bases to trimming and J lost 2 bases, with 13 bases between them. Germline V gene lookup returns CDR1 LNHNV and CDR2 YYDKDF (reference sequence). The CDR3 runs to 15 residues.

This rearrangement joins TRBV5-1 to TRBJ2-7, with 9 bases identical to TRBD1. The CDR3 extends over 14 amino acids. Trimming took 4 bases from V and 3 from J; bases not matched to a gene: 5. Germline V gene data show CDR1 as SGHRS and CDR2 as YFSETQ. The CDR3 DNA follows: TGCGCCAGCAGCACCCGGACAGGGGACTACGAGCAGTACTTC. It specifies CASSTRTGDYEQYF.

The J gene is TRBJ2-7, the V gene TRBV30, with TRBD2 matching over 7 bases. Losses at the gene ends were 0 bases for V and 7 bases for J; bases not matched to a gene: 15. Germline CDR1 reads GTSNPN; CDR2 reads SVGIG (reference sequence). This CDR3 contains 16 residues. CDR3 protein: CAWSVPPQGPRGEQYF. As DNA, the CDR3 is TGTGCCTGGAGTGTGCCCCCGCAGGGCCCGCGGGGGGAGCAGTACTTC. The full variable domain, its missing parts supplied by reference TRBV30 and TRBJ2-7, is SQTIHQWPATLVQPVGSPLSLECTVEGTSNPNLYWYRQAAGRGLQLLFYSVGIGQISSEVPQNLSASRPQDRQFILSSKKLLLSDSGFYLCAWSVPPQGPRGEQYFGPGTRLTVT.

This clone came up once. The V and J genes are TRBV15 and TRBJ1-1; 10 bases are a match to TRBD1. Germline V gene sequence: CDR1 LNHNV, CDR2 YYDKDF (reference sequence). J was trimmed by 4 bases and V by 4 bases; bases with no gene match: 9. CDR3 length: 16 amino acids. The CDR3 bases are TGTGCCACCAGCACCGCCCTTGGGACAGGGGTCACTGAAGCTTTCTTT. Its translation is CATSTALGTGVTEAFF.

CDR3 residues: CASSHGRRAGENTGELFF. CDR3 DNA: TGTGCCAGCAGCCATGGGAGGAGAGCGGGTGAGAACACCGGGGAGCTGTTTTTT. This chain joins TRBV5-5 and TRBJ2-2; D might be TRBD2 (6 bases). The germline gives CDR1 SGHKS, CDR2 YYEKEE (reference sequence). The CDR3 has 18 residues. Deletions cut 4 bases from V and 1 base from J, with 20 bases between.

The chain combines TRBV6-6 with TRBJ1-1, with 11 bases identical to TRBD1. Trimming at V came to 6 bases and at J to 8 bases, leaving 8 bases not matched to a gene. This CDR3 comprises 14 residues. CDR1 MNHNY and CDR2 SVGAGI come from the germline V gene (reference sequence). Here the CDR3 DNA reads TGTGCCAGCAGCCGGACAGGGGGCGCGAACGAAGCTTTCTTT. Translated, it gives CASSRTGGANEAFF.

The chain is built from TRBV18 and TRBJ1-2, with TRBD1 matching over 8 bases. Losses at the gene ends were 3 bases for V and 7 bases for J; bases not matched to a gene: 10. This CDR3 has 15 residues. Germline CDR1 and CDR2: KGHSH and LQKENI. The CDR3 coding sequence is TGTGCCAGCTCACCGGGAGGACAGGGCGGGAGTGGCTACACCTTC. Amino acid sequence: CASSPGGQGGSGYTF.

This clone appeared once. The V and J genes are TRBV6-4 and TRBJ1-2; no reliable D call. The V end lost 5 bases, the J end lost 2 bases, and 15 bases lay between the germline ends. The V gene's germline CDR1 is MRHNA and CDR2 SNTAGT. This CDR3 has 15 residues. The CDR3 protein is CASSPRANLNYGYTF. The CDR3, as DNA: TGTGCCAGCAGTCCGAGGGCCAACCTAAACTATGGCTACACCTTC.

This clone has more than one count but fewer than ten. CDR3 coding DNA: TGTGCCAGCAGCTTAAGGGGGAGCACAGATACGCAGTATTTT. It codes for CASSLRGSTDTQYF. The chain has TRBV5-8 and TRBJ2-3; a weak D match, TRBD1 (6 bases). The CDR3 is 14 amino acids. Between the trimmed V and J ends, which lost 2 bases and 0 bases, there was a span of 7 bases. CDR1 is SGHTS, CDR2 YDEGEE, per germline. Full variable domain (outside the CDR3, taken from reference TRBV5-8 and TRBJ2-3): EAGVTQSPTHLIKTRGQQATLRCSPISGHTSVYWYQQALGLGLQFLLWYDEGEERNRGNFPPRFSGRQFPNYSSELNVNALELEDSALYLCASSLRGSTDTQYFGPGTRLTVL.

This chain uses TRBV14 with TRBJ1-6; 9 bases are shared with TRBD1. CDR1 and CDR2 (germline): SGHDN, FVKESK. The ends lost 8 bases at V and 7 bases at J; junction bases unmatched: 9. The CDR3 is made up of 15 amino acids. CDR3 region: CASQRGDRANSPLHF. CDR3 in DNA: TGTGCCAGCCAAAGAGGGGACAGGGCAAATTCACCCCTCCACTTT.

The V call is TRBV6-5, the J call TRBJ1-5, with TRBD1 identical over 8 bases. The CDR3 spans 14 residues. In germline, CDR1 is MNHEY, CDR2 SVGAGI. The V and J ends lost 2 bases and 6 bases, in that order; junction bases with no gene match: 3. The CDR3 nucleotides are TGTGCCAGCAGTTACAGGCAGGGGGCTCAGCCCCAGCATTTT. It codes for CASSYRQGAQPQHF.

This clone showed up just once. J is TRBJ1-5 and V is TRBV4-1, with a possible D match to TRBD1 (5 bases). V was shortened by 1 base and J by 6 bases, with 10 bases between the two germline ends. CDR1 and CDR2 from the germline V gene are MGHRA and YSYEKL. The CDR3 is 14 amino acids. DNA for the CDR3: TGCGCCAGCAGCCAAGTTCAGGGCGGTCAGCCCCAGCATTTT. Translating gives CASSQVQGGQPQHF.